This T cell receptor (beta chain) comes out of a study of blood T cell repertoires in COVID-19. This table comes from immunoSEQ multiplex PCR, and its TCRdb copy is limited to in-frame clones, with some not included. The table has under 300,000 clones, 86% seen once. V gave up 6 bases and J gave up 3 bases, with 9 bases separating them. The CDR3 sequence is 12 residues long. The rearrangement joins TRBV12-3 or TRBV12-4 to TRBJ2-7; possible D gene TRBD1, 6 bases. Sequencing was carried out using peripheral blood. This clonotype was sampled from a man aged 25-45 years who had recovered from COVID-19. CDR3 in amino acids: CASSGQSYEQYF. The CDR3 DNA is TGTGCCAGCAGCGGACAGAGCTACGAGCAGTACTTC.